These T cell receptor beta chains were read from a single sample in a study of blood T cell repertoires in COVID-19. TCRdb's copy holds only in-frame clones and misses some; the assay was immunoSEQ multiplex PCR. The table has approximately 440,000 clones, about 91% seen once. Sequenced: peripheral blood. The receptor set was obtained from a woman aged 45-59 years with COVID-19, enrolled during active disease. Each CDR3 is given with its conserved first and last residue. Fields, in order: V gene, clone size, D gene, J gene, CDR3 length, CDR3 protein, CDR3 DNA. The D gene is left open where the match is weak. For some rows the clone size is stated as once, few or many, or as a class when expanded; others skip it.

>TRBV4-2|.|TRBD2|TRBJ2-3|17
CASSQGKISGGGDTQYF
TGTGCCAGCAGCCAAGGAAAAATTAGCGGGGGGGGAGATACGCAGTATTTT
>TRBV6-1|.|.|TRBJ1-5|16
CASSDGWGLNNQPQHF
TGTGCCAGCAGTGATGGCTGGGGGCTCAACAATCAGCCCCAGCATTTT
>TRBV15|.|.|TRBJ1-4|16
CATSRDRWTANEKLFF
TGTGCCACCAGCAGAGATCGATGGACAGCTAATGAAAAACTGTTTTTT
>TRBV4-2|.|TRBD2|TRBJ2-4|17
CASSQDGSGGAGNIQYF
TGTGCCAGCAGCCAAGACGGGAGCGGGGGGGCCGGAAACATTCAGTACTTC
>TRBV5-1|.|TRBD1|TRBJ2-7|15
CASSPRGQGSYEQYF
TGCGCCAGCAGCCCTCGCGGACAGGGATCCTACGAGCAGTACTTC
>TRBV6-5|few|TRBD1|TRBJ1-1|14
CASRLDRESTEAFF
TGTGCCAGCAGACTCGACAGGGAGTCCACTGAAGCTTTCTTT
>TRBV19|.|.|TRBJ2-3|13
CASTPAGYNTQYF
TGTGCCAGTACCCCAGCGGGCTACAATACGCAGTATTTT
>TRBV30|.|TRBD1|TRBJ1-6|15
CAWSIITGGNSPLHF
TGTGCCTGGAGTATTATTACAGGGGGGAATTCACCCCTCCACTTT
>TRBV2|.|.|TRBJ1-1|9
CASSDAAFF
TGTGCCAGCAGTGACGCGGCTTTCTTT
>TRBV19|.|.|TRBJ1-5|16
CASGAQGGGAVQPQHF
TGTGCCAGTGGGGCCCAAGGGGGGGGCGCGGTTCAGCCCCAGCATTTT
>TRBV7-3|.|.|TRBJ1-1|14
CASRLGQQNTEAFF
TGTGCCAGCAGGCTTGGACAGCAGAACACTGAAGCTTTCTTT
>TRBV6-5|.|TRBD1|TRBJ1-2|16
CASSSPRRDSLYGYTF
TGTGCCAGCAGTTCCCCCAGAAGGGACAGCCTCTATGGCTACACCTTC
>TRBV11-1|.|TRBD2|TRBJ2-2|16
CASSSREGGFGGELFF
TGTGCCAGCAGCTCCAGGGAGGGAGGTTTTGGCGGGGAGCTGTTTTTT
>TRBV7-6|.|.|TRBJ1-1|13
CASSFGQDTEAFF
TGTGCCAGCAGCTTCGGCCAGGACACTGAAGCTTTCTTT
>TRBV5-6|.|.|TRBJ1-5|14
CASSLGQGGQPQHF
TGTGCCAGCAGCTTGGGGCAGGGAGGCCAGCCCCAGCATTTT
>TRBV11-1|.|TRBD1|TRBJ1-4|15
CASSSKGQSNEKLFF
TGTGCCAGCAGCTCCAAGGGACAGTCTAATGAAAAACTGTTTTTT
>TRBV3-1/TRBV3-2|.|.|TRBJ1-3|15
CASSQDASSGNTIYF
TGTGCCAGCAGCCAAGATGCGAGCTCTGGAAACACCATATATTTT
>TRBV19|once|.|TRBJ1-2|16
CASSKMADTPNYGYTF
TGTGCCAGTAGTAAGATGGCGGACACCCCTAACTATGGCTACACCTTC
>TRBV10-3|once|.|TRBJ1-2|14
CAISDGDLHYGYTF
TGTGCCATCAGTGACGGAGATCTACACTATGGCTACACCTTC
>TRBV19|.|.|TRBJ1-1|13
CASSAELGPEAFF
TGTGCCAGTAGTGCCGAACTTGGGCCTGAAGCTTTCTTT
>TRBV7-9|.|.|TRBJ1-1|15
CASSPWGVLNTEAFF
TGTGCCAGCAGCCCATGGGGGGTCCTGAACACTGAAGCTTTCTTT
>TRBV19|.|.|TRBJ1-6|13
CASSIITRSPLHF
TGTGCCAGTAGTATAATAACCAGGTCACCCCTCCACTTT
>TRBV7-3|.|TRBD2|TRBJ2-3|14
CASSMLAGTDTQYF
TGTGCCAGCAGCATGCTAGCGGGCACAGATACGCAGTATTTT
>TRBV20-1|.|.|TRBJ2-5|11
CSARSPSAQYF
TGCAGTGCTAGAAGCCCTAGCGCCCAGTACTTC
>TRBV6-2/TRBV6-3|.|.|TRBJ1-2|13
CASSWGVSYGYTF
TGTGCCAGCAGTTGGGGGGTTTCCTATGGCTACACCTTC
>TRBV7-3|.|.|TRBJ1-1|11
CASSRARNPFF
TGTGCCAGCAGCCGAGCGCGCAATCCTTTCTTT
>TRBV5-1|.|TRBD1|TRBJ1-4|14
CASSETGAGEKLFF
TGCGCCAGCAGCGAGACAGGGGCGGGGGAAAAACTGTTTTTT
>TRBV6-1|.|TRBD2|TRBJ2-7|13
CASSEAGEGSQYF
TGTGCCAGCAGTGAAGCGGGGGAGGGATCGCAGTACTTC
>TRBV5-1|few|.|TRBJ1-3|14
CASSLVGVGNTIYF
TGCGCCAGCAGCTTGGTAGGGGTAGGAAACACCATATATTTT
>TRBV5-1|.|TRBD1|TRBJ2-7|14
CASSLWTGVDEQYF
TGCGCCAGCAGCTTGTGGACAGGGGTAGACGAGCAGTACTTC
>TRBV12-5|.|TRBD1|TRBJ1-3|17
CASGLKSGGAVGNTIYF
TGTGCTAGTGGTTTGAAGTCAGGGGGCGCGGTGGGAAACACCATATATTTT
>TRBV15|.|TRBD1|TRBJ1-6|14
CATSRDRDNSPLHF
TGTGCCACCAGCAGGGACAGGGATAATTCACCCCTCCACTTT
>TRBV19|.|.|TRBJ1-2|14
CASSGSIWDFGYTF
TGTGCCAGTAGCGGTAGTATCTGGGACTTCGGCTACACCTTC
>TRBV3-1/TRBV3-2|.|.|TRBJ2-1|15
CASSQDPGSHNEQFF
TGTGCCAGCAGCCAAGATCCAGGGTCGCACAATGAGCAGTTCTTC
>TRBV5-6|.|TRBD1|TRBJ1-1|13
CASSRDRHFEAFF
TGTGCCAGCAGCAGGGACAGACACTTTGAAGCTTTCTTT
>TRBV5-6|.|TRBD1|TRBJ2-7|14
CASSPGTGIQEQYF
TGTGCCAGCAGCCCCGGGACAGGGATACAAGAGCAGTACTTC
>TRBV7-8|.|.|TRBJ2-7|13
CASSRRGVVEQYF
TGTGCCAGCAGCCGCAGGGGTGTCGTCGAGCAGTACTTC
>TRBV5-6|.|TRBD1|TRBJ1-5|15
CASSSSRDRYLPQHF
TGTGCCAGCAGCTCCTCTCGGGACAGATATTTGCCCCAGCATTTT
>TRBV14|once|.|TRBJ2-7|16
CASSQERGQISYEQYF
TGTGCCAGCAGCCAAGAAAGAGGACAGATCTCCTACGAGCAGTACTTC
>TRBV5-1|.|.|TRBJ2-2|18
CASSLNPTGDSYTGELFF
TGCGCCAGCAGCTTGAATCCGACGGGGGACAGCTACACCGGGGAGCTGTTTTTT
>TRBV9|.|TRBD1|TRBJ2-3|14
CASSVVGGVDTQYF
TGTGCCAGCAGCGTAGTAGGGGGCGTGGATACGCAGTATTTT